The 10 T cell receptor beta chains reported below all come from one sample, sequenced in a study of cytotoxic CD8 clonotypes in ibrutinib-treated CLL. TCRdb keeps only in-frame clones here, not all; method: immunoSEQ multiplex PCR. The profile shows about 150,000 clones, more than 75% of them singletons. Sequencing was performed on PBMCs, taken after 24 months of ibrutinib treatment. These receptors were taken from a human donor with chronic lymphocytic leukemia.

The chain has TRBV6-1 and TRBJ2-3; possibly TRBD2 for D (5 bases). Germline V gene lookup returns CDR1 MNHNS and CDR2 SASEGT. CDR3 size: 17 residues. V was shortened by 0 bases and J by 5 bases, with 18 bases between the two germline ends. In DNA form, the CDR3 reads TGTGCCAGCAGTGAAGCTGGTGGTAGCGACGTCGGAGATACGCAGTATTTT. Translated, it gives CASSEAGGSDVGDTQYF.

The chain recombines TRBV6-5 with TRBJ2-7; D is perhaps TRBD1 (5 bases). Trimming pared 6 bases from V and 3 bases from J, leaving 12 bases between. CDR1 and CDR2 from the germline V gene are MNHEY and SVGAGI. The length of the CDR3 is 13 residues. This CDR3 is CASRDAQVYEQYF. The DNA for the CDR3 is TGTGCCAGCAGGGATGCACAGGTCTACGAGCAGTACTTC.

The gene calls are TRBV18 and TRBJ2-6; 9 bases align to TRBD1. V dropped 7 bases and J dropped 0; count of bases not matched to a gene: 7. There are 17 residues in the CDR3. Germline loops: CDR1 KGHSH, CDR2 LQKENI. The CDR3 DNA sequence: TGTGCCAGCTTACCGGGACAGGGATACTCTGGGGCCAACGTCCTGACTTTC. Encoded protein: CASLPGQGYSGANVLTF.

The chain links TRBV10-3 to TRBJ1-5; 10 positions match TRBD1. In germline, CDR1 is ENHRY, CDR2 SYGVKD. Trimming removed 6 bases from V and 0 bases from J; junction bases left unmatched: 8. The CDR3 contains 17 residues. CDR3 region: CAISRQGAGNSNQPQHF. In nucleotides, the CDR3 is TGTGCCATCAGCAGACAGGGGGCCGGGAATAGCAATCAGCCCCAGCATTTT.

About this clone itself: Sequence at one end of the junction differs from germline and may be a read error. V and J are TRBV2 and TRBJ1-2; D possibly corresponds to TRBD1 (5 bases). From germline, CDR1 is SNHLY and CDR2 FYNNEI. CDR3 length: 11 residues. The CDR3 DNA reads TGTACCAGCAGTGGGACGCGTGGCTACACCTTC. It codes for CTSSGTRGYTF.

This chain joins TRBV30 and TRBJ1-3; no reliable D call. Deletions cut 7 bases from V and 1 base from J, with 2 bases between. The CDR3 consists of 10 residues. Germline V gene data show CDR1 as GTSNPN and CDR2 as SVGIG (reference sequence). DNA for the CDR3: TGTGCCTTATCTGGAAACACCATATATTTT. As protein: CALSGNTIYF. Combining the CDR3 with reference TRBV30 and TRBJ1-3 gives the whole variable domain SQTIHQWPATLVQPVGSPLSLECTVEGTSNPNLYWYRQAAGRGLQLLFYSVGIGQISSEVPQNLSASRPQDRQFILSSKKLLLSDSGFYLCALSGNTIYFGEGSWLTVV.

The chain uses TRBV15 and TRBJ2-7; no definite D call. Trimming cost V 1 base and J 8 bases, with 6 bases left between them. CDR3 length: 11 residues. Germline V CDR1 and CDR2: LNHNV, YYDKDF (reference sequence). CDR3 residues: CATSRGWQQYF. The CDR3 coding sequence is TGTGCCACCAGCAGAGGATGGCAGCAGTACTTC.

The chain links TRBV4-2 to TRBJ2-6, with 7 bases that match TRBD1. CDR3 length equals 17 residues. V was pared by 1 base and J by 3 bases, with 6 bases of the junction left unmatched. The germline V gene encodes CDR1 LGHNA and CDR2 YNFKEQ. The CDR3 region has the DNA TGTGCCAGCAGCCAAGGCGCAACAGGGGTTGGGGCCAACGTCCTGACTTTC. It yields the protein CASSQGATGVGANVLTF.

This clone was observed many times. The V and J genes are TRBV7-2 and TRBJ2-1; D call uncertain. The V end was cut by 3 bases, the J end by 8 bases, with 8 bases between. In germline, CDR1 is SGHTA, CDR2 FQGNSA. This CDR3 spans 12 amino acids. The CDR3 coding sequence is TGTGCCAGCAGCTTGTCCTCCCATGAGCAGTTCTTC. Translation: CASSLSSHEQFF. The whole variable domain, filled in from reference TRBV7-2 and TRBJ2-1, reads GAGVSQSPSNKVTEKGKDVELRCDPISGHTALYWYRQSLGQGLEFLIYFQGNSAPDKSGLPSDRFSAERTGGSVSTLTIQRTQQEDSAVYLCASSLSSHEQFFGPGTRLTVL.

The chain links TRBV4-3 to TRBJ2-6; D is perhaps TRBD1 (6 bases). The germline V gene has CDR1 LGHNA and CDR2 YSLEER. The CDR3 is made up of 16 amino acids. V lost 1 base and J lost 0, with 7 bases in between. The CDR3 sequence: CASSQARGSGANVLTF. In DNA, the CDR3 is TGCGCCAGCAGCCAAGCCAGGGGCTCTGGGGCCAACGTCCTGACTTTC.